One sample yielded the 17 T cell receptor beta chains listed below, sequenced in a study of long-term antiretroviral therapy in people with HIV. Survey-level immunoSEQ v3.0 assays were run. TCRdb keeps only in-frame clones here, not all; method: immunoSEQ multiplex PCR. This sample carries around 11,000 clones, about 89% of them seen once, and the ten largest clones take approximately 21%. The source was unsorted PBMCs, collected 0.2 years before starting antiretroviral therapy. The receptors were sampled from a woman aged 40-49 years with HIV.

The chain is built from TRBV13 and TRBJ2-5; D could derive from TRBD1 or TRBD2 (5 bases each). Trimming removed 3 bases at V and 0 bases at J, with 14 bases between. This CDR3 has 16 amino acids. The germline V gene has CDR1 PRHDT and CDR2 FYEKMQ (reference sequence). CDR3 coding DNA: TGTGCCAGCAGCTTCCGGGACGAATCGTACCAAGAGACCCAGTACTTC. Residues: CASSFRDESYQETQYF.

V and J are TRBV5-6 and TRBJ2-7; 9 bases match TRBD2. This CDR3 is built from 15 residues. V lost 3 bases, J lost 3 bases, and 7 bases stayed unmatched. Germline assignment: CDR1 SGHDT and CDR2 YYEEEE. The chain's CDR3 is CASSSSGGGGYEQYF. In nucleotides, the CDR3 is TGTGCCAGCAGCTCCAGCGGCGGGGGGGGCTACGAGCAGTACTTC.

This clone was detected only a few times. J is TRBJ2-5 and V is TRBV5-6, with D unresolved. The CDR3 is 13 amino acids. V gave up 0 bases and J gave up 6 bases, with 9 bases separating them. The germline CDR1 and CDR2 sequences are SGHDT and YYEEEE. DNA of the CDR3: TGTGCCAGCAGCTTGGCCTCCAGCCAGACCCAGTACTTC. It encodes CASSLASSQTQYF.

This chain joins TRBV5-1 and TRBJ1-6; D gene ambiguous. Per the germline V gene, CDR1 is SGHRS and CDR2 is YFSETQ. Trimming cost V 2 bases and J 8 bases, with 11 bases left between them. This CDR3 region has 14 residues. The CDR3 reads CASSFLGLDSPLHF. The CDR3 bases are TGCGCCAGCAGCTTTCTAGGGCTTGATTCACCCCTCCACTTT.

The V and J genes are TRBV7-8 and TRBJ1-1; D call uncertain. Germline CDR1 and CDR2: SGHVS and FQNEAQ. V lost 2 bases to trimming and J lost 1 base, with 11 bases between them. CDR3 length equals 15 residues. CDR3 residues: CASSLRDGRNTEAFF. The CDR3 DNA reads as TGTGCCAGCAGCTTAAGGGATGGCAGGAACACTGAAGCTTTCTTT.

This clone has a single count. The V and J genes are TRBV7-2 and TRBJ1-2; unclear D gene. CDR1 and CDR2 (germline): SGHTA, FQGNSA. The CDR3 has 14 amino acids. The V and J ends lost 2 bases and 1 base respectively, with 8 bases between them. Here the CDR3 DNA reads TGTGCCAGCAGCTTAACCCCGGGTAACTATGGCTACACCTTC. This codes for CASSLTPGNYGYTF. Drawing the rest from reference TRBV7-2 and TRBJ1-2, the complete variable domain is GAGVSQSPSNKVTEKGKDVELRCDPISGHTALYWYRQSLGQGLEFLIYFQGNSAPDKSGLPSDRFSAERTGGSVSTLTIQRTQQEDSAVYLCASSLTPGNYGYTFGSGTRLTVV.

The chain recombines TRBV4-3 with TRBJ1-3, with D hard to call. Per the germline V gene, CDR1 is LGHNA and CDR2 is YSLEER. This CDR3 is 12 amino acids long. V shed 0 bases and J shed 15 bases, with 12 bases lying between them. The CDR3 nucleotides read TGCGCCAGCAGCCAAGATTCGGCACCGGCATATTTT. It encodes CASSQDSAPAYF.

There are a few counts of this clone. The chain has TRBV10-1 and TRBJ1-1; no definite D call. V was clipped by 6 bases and J by 1 base, with 6 bases between them. Looked up from germline, CDR1 is WNHNN and CDR2 is SYGVQD (reference sequence). The CDR3 is 12 amino acids. The CDR3 DNA is TGCGCCAGCAGCCCGGGGAACACTGAAGCTTTCTTT. Amino acids: CASSPGNTEAFF.

The chain couples TRBV5-6 to TRBJ1-1, with 8 bases that match TRBD1. The length of the CDR3 is 15 residues. CDR1 and CDR2 from the germline V gene are SGHDT and YYEEEE. Trimming took 4 bases from V and 0 from J; bases not matched to a gene: 5. The chain's CDR3 is CASSGWDRMNTEAFF. CDR3 in DNA: TGTGCCAGCAGCGGGTGGGACAGGATGAACACTGAAGCTTTCTTT.

V and J are TRBV30 and TRBJ1-2; TRBD1 matches at 8 bases. This CDR3 has 12 amino acids. The germline V gene has CDR1 GTSNPN and CDR2 SVGIG (reference sequence). V dropped 5 bases and J dropped 8; count of bases not matched to a gene: 7. The CDR3 DNA follows: TGTGCCTGGTCAACAGGGGGGCGAGGCTACACCTTC. Its protein is CAWSTGGRGYTF.

This chain connects TRBV19 to TRBJ2-1; D is undetermined. V was clipped by 3 bases and J by 6 bases, with 9 bases between them. Germline CDR1 is LNHDA and CDR2 is SQIVND (reference sequence). This CDR3 region has 13 residues. This chain's CDR3 is CASSIGSVNEQFF. The CDR3 region has the DNA TGTGCCAGTAGTATTGGTTCGGTCAATGAGCAGTTCTTC.

This chain uses TRBV2 with TRBJ1-2; TRBD1 is a possible D gene (6 bases). CDR1 is SNHLY, CDR2 FYNNEI, per germline. The CDR3 totals 17 residues. V dropped 1 base and J dropped 6 bases, with 21 bases sitting between them. The CDR3 region is CASSEGTVEGGINGYTF. CDR3 coding DNA: TGTGCCAGCAGTGAAGGGACCGTAGAGGGGGGAATTAATGGCTACACCTTC.

The genes are TRBV4-3 and TRBJ2-2, with 7 nucleotides matching TRBD1. The V segment lost 2 bases and the J segment 9 bases; nucleotides outside the gene matches: 3. Germline lookup yields CDR1 LGHNA and CDR2 YSLEER. CDR3 size: 13 residues. The CDR3 sequence: CASSQRTGRELFF. DNA of the CDR3: TGCGCCAGCAGCCAACGGACAGGAAGGGAGCTGTTTTTT.

The rearrangement uses TRBV5-4 and TRBJ2-5; 8 nucleotides align to TRBD1. Germline trimming cut 3 bases from V and 5 bases from J; bases unmatched to any gene: 9. CDR3 length: 15 amino acids. Per germline, CDR1 SGHNT and CDR2 YYREEE (reference sequence). The CDR3 bases are TGTGCCAGCAGCTCAGGGGCAGGGGGCCGGGAGACCCAGTACTTC. The encoded protein is CASSSGAGGRETQYF.

The chain links TRBV4-3 to TRBJ1-2, with D tentatively TRBD1 (6 bases). Trimming removed 0 bases at V and 4 bases at J, with 18 bases between. This CDR3 has 17 residues. Germline lookup yields CDR1 LGHNA and CDR2 YSLEER. The CDR3: CASSQDFRGPLSYGYTF. Written as DNA, the CDR3 is TGCGCCAGCAGCCAAGATTTCAGGGGACCTCTTTCCTATGGCTACACCTTC.

The chain couples TRBV7-2 to TRBJ2-1; D is unresolved. V was clipped by 7 bases and J by 6 bases, with 16 bases between them. Germline CDR1 SGHTA, CDR2 FQGNSA. The CDR3 is 14 amino acids. CDR3 region: CASTPTINPNEQFF. CDR3 nucleotide sequence: TGTGCCAGCACCCCGACCATTAACCCCAATGAGCAGTTCTTC.

The chain joins TRBV5-1 to TRBJ2-7; 11 bases align to TRBD1. V shed 3 bases, J shed 4 bases, and the junction held 6 bases outside the gene matches. This CDR3 has 15 amino acids. In germline, CDR1 is SGHRS, CDR2 YFSETQ. For the CDR3, the DNA is TGCGCCAGCAGCTCAGGACAGGGGGCGCGGTACGAGCAGTACTTC. The encoded protein is CASSSGQGARYEQYF.